A selection of T cell receptor beta chains follows, all from one sample in a study of shared clonotypes between healthy human individuals. Sequencing was performed with immunoSEQ multiplex PCR; in TCRdb, only in-frame clones are kept and a portion is missing. The sample lists about 680,000 clones, 55% to 85% occurring once. The sequenced sample was memory CD4+ T cells sorted from blood. Receptors were obtained from a woman aged 30 to 39 in good health. CDR3s include the opening cysteine and the closing phenylalanine or tryptophan. Each record gives: V gene, J gene, clone size, D gene, CDR3 DNA, CDR3 protein. D genes are given only for firm matches. Where a row states a size, it is once, few, many or the class of an expanded clone; other rows omit it.

TRBV30	TRBJ2-3	NA	NA	TGTGCCTGGAGTGCAAAAGGCCGTACAGATACGCAGTATTTT	CAWSAKGRTDTQYF
TRBV5-1	TRBJ2-7	NA	NA	TGCGCCAGCAGCTTGGGCCTAGACCTCACCTACGAGCAGTACTTC	CASSLGLDLTYEQYF
TRBV30	TRBJ2-7	NA	TRBD2	TGTGCCTGGAGACTAGCGGGAGTCTCCTACGAGCAGTACTTC	CAWRLAGVSYEQYF
TRBV7-2	TRBJ2-7	NA	NA	TGTGCCAGCAGCTTTAAGGCACAGTTTTACGAGCAGTACTTC	CASSFKAQFYEQYF
TRBV28	TRBJ1-2	NA	NA	TGTGCCAGCAGGACTCCCAGGAGTGGGGGTGGCTACACCTTC	CASRTPRSGGGYTF
TRBV11-2	TRBJ1-5	few	TRBD1	TGTGCCAGCAGCACGACAGGGGGCAATCAGCCCCAGCATTTT	CASSTTGGNQPQHF
TRBV6-1	TRBJ1-2	once	NA	TGTGCCAGCCGTAGGGTGGAGGGGCGAAGTGGCTACACCTTC	CASRRVEGRSGYTF
TRBV19	TRBJ1-5	few	NA	TGTGCCAGCCGCCCCCGGGAACGGTACAATCAGCCCCAGCATTTT	CASRPRERYNQPQHF
TRBV5-1	TRBJ2-1	NA	NA	TGCGCCAGCAGCTTAAGCTCGCGGGGCTACAATGAGCAGTTCTTC	CASSLSSRGYNEQFF
TRBV6-4	TRBJ2-2	few	NA	TGTGCCAGCAGTCGGGCTAGCGAAAACGGGGAGCTGTTTTTT	CASSRASENGELFF
TRBV2	TRBJ2-3	NA	NA	TGTGCCAGTCTAGGGCCGCTTAGCACAGATACGCAGTATTTT	CASLGPLSTDTQYF
TRBV7-2	TRBJ2-5	NA	NA	TGTGCCAGCAGCGATCTTGGGGAGGCCCAGTACTTC	CASSDLGEAQYF
TRBV5-4	TRBJ2-5	NA	TRBD2	TGTGCCAGCAGCTTGACTAGCGGGAGGGCGGAGACCCAGTACTTC	CASSLTSGRAETQYF
TRBV2	TRBJ1-5	few	NA	TGTGCCAGCAGGGGGGTCAATAGCAATCAGCCCCAGCATTTT	CASRGVNSNQPQHF
TRBV4-1	TRBJ2-1	NA	NA	TGCGCCAGCAGCCGAGAAGGGACAACAGGGATGACCTACAATGAGCAGTTCTTC	CASSREGTTGMTYNEQFF
TRBV6-1	TRBJ1-4	NA	TRBD1	TGTGCCAGCAGTGAAGGAGGGGGCGCGAGAACGTTATGGGAAAAACTGTTTTTT	CASSEGGGARTLWEKLFF
TRBV5-1	TRBJ2-7	few	TRBD1	TGCGCCAGCAGCGATCGGACAGGGGGCTGGTACGAGCAGTACTTC	CASSDRTGGWYEQYF
TRBV6-6	TRBJ1-1	NA	NA	TGTGCCAGCAGTTACTCTACTAACACTGAAGCTTTCTTT	CASSYSTNTEAFF
TRBV27	TRBJ1-2	NA	NA	TGTGCCAGCAGTCCGCCGGGTGGCTATGGCTACACCTTC	CASSPPGGYGYTF
TRBV19	TRBJ2-1	NA	TRBD2	TGTGCCAGTAGTTCCCAAATGACTAGCGGGAGTATCGATGAGCAGTTCTTC	CASSSQMTSGSIDEQFF
TRBV28	TRBJ2-2	NA	TRBD2	TGTGCCAGCACTATAGCGGGCTTCGGCACCGGGGAGCTGTTTTTT	CASTIAGFGTGELFF
TRBV7-6	TRBJ1-1	NA	NA	TGTGCCAGCAGCTCCGCTAGGAAGGGAGGGACTGAAGCTTTCTTT	CASSSARKGGTEAFF
TRBV11-2	TRBJ2-7	NA	TRBD2	TGTGCCAGCAGCTTAGGAAGCGTAGCGGGGGAGCAGTACTTC	CASSLGSVAGEQYF
TRBV28	TRBJ2-3	NA	TRBD1	TGTGCCAGCATCTGGGACAGTAGCACAGATACGCAGTATTTT	CASIWDSSTDTQYF
TRBV6-6	TRBJ1-4	NA	TRBD1	TGTGCCAGCAAACAGGGGGCAACTAATGAAAAACTGTTTTTT	CASKQGATNEKLFF
TRBV18	TRBJ2-1	once	NA	TGTGCCAGCTCACTTCTCGGCACTAGTTGGGGAAACAATGAGCAGTTCTTC	CASSLLGTSWGNNEQFF
TRBV28	TRBJ1-4	NA	NA	TGTGCCAGCATACCGGCCGGTCCTAATGAAAAACTGTTTTTT	CASIPAGPNEKLFF
TRBV7-9	TRBJ1-2	NA	NA	TGTGCCAGCAGCTTCGCGCAAGGTGGCTACACCTTC	CASSFAQGGYTF
TRBV18	TRBJ2-7	NA	NA	TGTGCCAGCTCACTACGGACAGCGAACTACGAGCAGTACTTC	CASSLRTANYEQYF
TRBV6-1	TRBJ2-2	NA	TRBD1	TGTGCCAGCAGTGGCGACAGGGGAAACACCGGGGAGCTGTTTTTT	CASSGDRGNTGELFF
TRBV6-5	TRBJ1-5	NA	NA	TGTGCCAGCAGGGATGGTGCAGAGACGAATCAGCCCCAGCATTTT	CASRDGAETNQPQHF
TRBV19	TRBJ1-2	few	NA	TGTGCCAGCCAAATGCTGGCGGGTGCCTACACCTTC	CASQMLAGAYTF
TRBV6-5	TRBJ1-2	NA	TRBD1	TGTGCCAGCAGTACGGGACAGGGCTATGGCTACACCTTC	CASSTGQGYGYTF
TRBV29-1	TRBJ2-5	few	NA	TGCAGCGTCCTGCAACAGGCGGGGGAGACCCAGTACTTC	CSVLQQAGETQYF
TRBV6-5	TRBJ2-7	NA	NA	TGTGCCAGCAGCCGGGACCCCCAGTCGAGGGAGCAGTACTTC	CASSRDPQSREQYF
TRBV5-1	TRBJ2-1	NA	NA	TGCGCCAGCAGCTTGCACTTAGCGGAAGGGGTCCCTGAGCAGTTCTTC	CASSLHLAEGVPEQFF
TRBV10-2	TRBJ2-3	NA	NA	TGCGCCAGCAGTGACGGGGATCAGTATTTT	CASSDGDQYF
TRBV12-5	TRBJ2-7	NA	NA	TGTGCTAGTGATCCCGGGACCCTCGACGAGCAGTACTTC	CASDPGTLDEQYF
TRBV13	TRBJ1-2	NA	TRBD1	TGTGCCAGCAGCCCAGGGGGCTATGGCTACACCTTC	CASSPGGYGYTF
TRBV7-2	TRBJ2-7	NA	TRBD1	TGTGCCAGCAGCGAAGGACAGGTCACCCTCTACGAGCAGTACTTC	CASSEGQVTLYEQYF
TRBV28	TRBJ2-7	NA	TRBD2	TGTGCCAGCACTTCTTTTGCGGGAGGGCCCTACGAGCAGTACTTC	CASTSFAGGPYEQYF
TRBV6-5	TRBJ2-6	NA	NA	TGTGCCAGCATGGGGGGCGCTGGGGCCAACGTCCTGACTTTC	CASMGGAGANVLTF
TRBV5-4	TRBJ1-3	NA	NA	TGTGCCAGCAGCTTGGCGGGCAGTGGAAACACCATATATTTT	CASSLAGSGNTIYF